The 22 T cell receptor beta chains below were found in one sample sequenced in a study of cytomegalovirus exposure and HLA in healthy donors. In the PCR, 60 Vbeta and 13 Jbeta primers were used. Profiling relied on immunoSEQ multiplex PCR, and the TCRdb table lists in-frame clones only, not all of them. The sample carries roughly 130,000 clones, about 70% recorded once. Material: PBMCs. Receptors originate from a woman between 40 and 50 years old in good health and CMV-seropositive.

This clone was picked up a small number of times. The chain has TRBV7-9 and TRBJ2-1, with 8 bases matching TRBD1. V lost 7 bases and J lost 6; bases outside the gene matches: 8. CDR3 length: 14 residues. Germline CDR1 reads SEHNR; CDR2 reads FQNEAQ (reference sequence). CDR3 region: CASTLTGEPNEQFF. The CDR3 DNA reads as TGTGCCAGCACACTGACAGGGGAGCCCAATGAGCAGTTCTTC.

V and J are TRBV5-4 and TRBJ1-6; 12 nucleotides line up with TRBD1. Germline CDR1 is SGHNT and CDR2 is YYREEE (reference sequence). Unmatched junction bases numbered 4, after V lost 4 bases and J lost 8 bases. The CDR3 runs to 15 residues. DNA for the CDR3: TGTGCCAGCAGCCAGGGACAGGGGGCGTATTCACCCCTCCACTTT. Translated: CASSQGQGAYSPLHF.

The chain combines TRBV14 with TRBJ1-1, with 7 bases fitting TRBD1. V shed 0 bases, J shed 5 bases, and the junction held 6 bases outside the gene matches. This CDR3 region has 15 residues. Looked up from germline, CDR1 is SGHDN and CDR2 is FVKESK. CDR3 sequence: CASSQDTGVRTEAFF. The CDR3 DNA is TGTGCCAGCAGCCAAGATACAGGGGTGCGGACTGAAGCTTTCTTT.

The chain combines TRBV28 with TRBJ2-1, with 10 positions matching TRBD1. V shed 2 bases and J 0 bases; nucleotides not matched to a gene: 16. The CDR3 runs to 21 residues. CDR1 is MDHEN and CDR2 is SYDVKM in the germline V gene. The CDR3 DNA follows: TGTGCCAGCAGTTTAGGGACAGGGGCGGGGTTGTGGGGGGGCTCCTACAATGAGCAGTTCTTC. This translates into CASSLGTGAGLWGGSYNEQFF.

The V call is TRBV4-3, the J call TRBJ1-4; TRBD1 matches 9 bases. The CDR3 sequence is 17 residues long. The junction had 14 bases not matched to a gene; V was cut back by 4 bases and J by 8 bases. Germline V lookup: CDR1 LGHNA, CDR2 YSLEER. The CDR3 reads CASSLIGPGTGSEKLFF. CDR3 in DNA: TGCGCCAGCAGCCTCATAGGTCCCGGGACAGGGTCCGAAAAACTGTTTTTT.

This clone was picked up one time. This chain joins TRBV6-4 and TRBJ2-1, with 7 bases that match TRBD2. CDR3 size: 17 residues. Germline CDR1 MRHNA, CDR2 SNTAGT. The ends lost 2 bases at V and 0 bases at J; junction bases unmatched: 7. Here the CDR3 DNA reads TGTGCCAGCAGTGACGGGTTCGGGGGGAGCTCCTACAATGAGCAGTTCTTC. Its protein is CASSDGFGGSSYNEQFF.

This chain joins TRBV18 and TRBJ2-7; 7 bases are a match to TRBD1. CDR1 and CDR2 from the germline V gene are KGHSH and LQKENI. This CDR3 has 14 residues. The V segment lost 3 bases and the J segment 2 bases; nucleotides outside the gene matches: 4. Written as DNA, the CDR3 is TGTGCCAGCTCACCCGGACAGGCCACCTACGAGCAGTACTTC. Protein product: CASSPGQATYEQYF. Combining the CDR3 with reference TRBV18 and TRBJ2-7 gives the whole variable domain NAGVMQNPRHLVRRRGQEARLRCSPMKGHSHVYWYRQLPEEGLKFMVYLQKENIIDESGMPKERFSAEFPKEGPSILRIQQVVRGDSAAYFCASSPGQATYEQYFGPGTRLTVT.

This clone came up a few times. The chain is built from TRBV18 and TRBJ1-6; the D gene is possibly TRBD1 (5 bases). The V end lost 2 bases, the J end lost 5 bases, and 7 bases lay between the germline ends. Germline CDR1 reads KGHSH; CDR2 reads LQKENI. This CDR3 has 14 residues. CDR3 nucleotide sequence: TGTGCCAGCTCACCAGCAGGGAATAATTCACCCCTCCACTTT. This sequence encodes CASSPAGNNSPLHF.

V gene TRBV2 combines with J gene TRBJ1-1; a weak D match, TRBD1 (5 bases). V lost 6 bases and J 1 base, leaving 24 bases between the germline ends. This CDR3 spans 18 amino acids. In germline, CDR1 is SNHLY, CDR2 FYNNEI. The CDR3 nucleotides read TGTGCCAGCAGCATACGCCGCGGAAGGGGAGGAGGGAACACTGAAGCTTTCTTT. Its translation is CASSIRRGRGGGNTEAFF.

This clone is a singleton in its sample. Its ends do not fully match the called genes, so a read error is possible. The chain links TRBV2 to TRBJ2-2; a possible D gene is TRBD1 (6 bases). The CDR3 totals 15 residues. Germline lookup yields CDR1 SNHLY and CDR2 FYNNEI. In DNA form, the CDR3 reads TGTGCCAGCAGGGAGGACAGCGCGAACGCCGGGGAGCTGTTTTTT. Its protein is CASREDSANAGELFF.

The chain employs TRBV5-1 and TRBJ2-7, with 9 bases fitting TRBD2. The V segment lost 4 bases and the J segment 3 bases; nucleotides outside the gene matches: 8. This CDR3 spans 15 amino acids. Looked up from germline, CDR1 is SGHRS and CDR2 is YFSETQ. CDR3 loop: CASSPAPTSGYEQYF. DNA for the CDR3: TGCGCCAGCAGCCCCGCGCCGACTAGCGGCTACGAGCAGTACTTC. Together with reference TRBV5-1 and TRBJ2-7, the CDR3 gives the full variable domain: KAGVTQTPRYLIKTRGQQVTLSCSPISGHRSVSWYQQTPGQGLQFLFEYFSETQRNKGNFPGRFSGRQFSNSRSEMNVSTLELGDSALYLCASSPAPTSGYEQYFGPGTRLTVT.

J is TRBJ1-1 and V is TRBV5-1; D not resolved. The V end was cut by 3 bases, the J end by 0 bases, with 9 bases between. The CDR3 loop spans 14 amino acids. Per germline, CDR1 SGHRS and CDR2 YFSETQ. CDR3 nucleotides: TGCGCCAGCAGCTCCCAGACACTGAACACTGAAGCTTTCTTT. Protein sequence: CASSSQTLNTEAFF.

The V call is TRBV19, the J call TRBJ2-7; the match to TRBD2 covers 9 bases. Unmatched junction bases numbered 13, after V lost 10 bases and J lost 3 bases. CDR3 length: 15 residues. Germline CDR1 and CDR2: LNHDA and SQIVND (reference sequence). CDR3 sequence (DNA): TGTGCCACCCTCCCTGGACAAGCGGGAGGCTACGAGCAGTACTTC. Its translation is CATLPGQAGGYEQYF. The full variable domain, with the rest looked up from reference TRBV19 and TRBJ2-7, is DGGITQSPKYLFRKEGQNVTLSCEQNLNHDAMYWYRQDPGQGLRLIYYSQIVNDFQKGDIAEGYSVSREKKESFPLTVTSAQKNPTAFYLCATLPGQAGGYEQYFGPGTRLTVT.

The chain joins TRBV7-9 to TRBJ2-1; 9 bases agree with TRBD2. Germline lookup yields CDR1 SEHNR and CDR2 FQNEAQ (reference sequence). The V segment lost 2 bases and the J segment 7 bases; nucleotides outside the gene matches: 9. The CDR3 has 16 amino acids. CDR3 region: CASSLSRLAGPNEQFF. DNA for the CDR3: TGTGCCAGCAGCTTATCTCGGCTAGCGGGACCGAATGAGCAGTTCTTC.

This clone was observed a handful of times. V and J are TRBV5-4 and TRBJ1-1; 7 bases fit TRBD1. Trimming at V came to 4 bases and at J to 4 bases, leaving 10 bases not matched to a gene. This CDR3 comprises 15 residues. CDR1 SGHNT and CDR2 YYREEE come from the germline V gene (reference sequence). In DNA form, the CDR3 reads TGTGCCAGCAGCGAGAGGGGGCGAACAACCACTGAAGCTTTCTTT. Amino acids: CASSERGRTTTEAFF.

As to this clone: The junction differs from germline at one of its ends, possibly a read error. This sequence joins TRBV25-1 and TRBJ2-3, with D possibly matching TRBD1 (6 bases). The germline gives CDR1 MGHDK, CDR2 SYGVNS. The CDR3 contains 14 residues. This chain's CDR3 is CASSQYRATDTQYF. The CDR3 DNA reads TGTGCCAGCAGTCAATACAGGGCCACAGATACGCAGTATTTT.

The chain links TRBV10-1 to TRBJ1-5; D unresolved. The CDR3 runs 14 residues. Trimming cost V 2 bases and J 0 bases, with 5 bases left between them. CDR1 WNHNN and CDR2 SYGVQD come from the germline V gene (reference sequence). This chain's CDR3 is CASSELYSNQPQHF. CDR3 DNA sequence: TGCGCCAGCAGTGAGCTGTATAGCAATCAGCCCCAGCATTTT.

J is TRBJ1-2 and V is TRBV9, with 9 bases aligning to TRBD1. This CDR3 is built from 13 residues. The ends lost 0 bases at V and 8 bases at J; junction bases unmatched: 2. The germline CDR1 and CDR2 sequences are SGDLS and YYNGEE. CDR3 region: CASSVGQGDGYTF. The CDR3 nucleotides are TGTGCCAGCAGCGTAGGACAGGGGGACGGCTACACCTTC.

The V call is TRBV18, the J call TRBJ1-2; D remains ambiguous. Germline-derived CDR1 and CDR2 are KGHSH and LQKENI. The CDR3 length is 15 residues. Trimming stripped 1 base from V and 2 bases from J, with 11 bases between. CDR3 DNA sequence: TGTGCCAGCTCACCACGCGAGGGATTGAACTATGGCTACACCTTC. Amino acids: CASSPREGLNYGYTF.

The J gene is TRBJ2-7, the V gene TRBV6-6, with 7 bases matching TRBD1. V lost 6 bases to trimming and J lost 2 bases; unmatched junction nucleotides: 7. The CDR3 is 14 amino acids. CDR1 and CDR2 (germline): MNHNY, SVGAGI (reference sequence). As DNA, the CDR3 is TGTGCCAGCAGCCTGGGCGGACAGGCCTACGAGCAGTACTTC. Protein product: CASSLGGQAYEQYF.

The chain couples TRBV28 to TRBJ1-5; TRBD1 aligns across 8 bases. V dropped 5 bases and J dropped 7; count of bases not matched to a gene: 10. Germline CDR1 reads MDHEN; CDR2 reads SYDVKM. CDR3 size: 15 residues. In DNA, the CDR3 is TGTGCCAGCAGTCGAAGGACAGGGTTTTGGCAGCCCCAGCATTTT. It translates to CASSRRTGFWQPQHF.

The sample holds a few counts of this clone. The chain uses TRBV5-5 and TRBJ2-1, with D maybe TRBD1 (6 bases). CDR1 SGHKS and CDR2 YYEKEE come from the germline V gene (reference sequence). This CDR3 has 15 amino acids. Trimming stripped 2 bases from V and 5 bases from J, with 14 bases between. In DNA form, the CDR3 reads TGTGCCAGCAGCTTAGATGGCAGGGGCGACAATGAGCAGTTCTTC. It codes for CASSLDGRGDNEQFF.